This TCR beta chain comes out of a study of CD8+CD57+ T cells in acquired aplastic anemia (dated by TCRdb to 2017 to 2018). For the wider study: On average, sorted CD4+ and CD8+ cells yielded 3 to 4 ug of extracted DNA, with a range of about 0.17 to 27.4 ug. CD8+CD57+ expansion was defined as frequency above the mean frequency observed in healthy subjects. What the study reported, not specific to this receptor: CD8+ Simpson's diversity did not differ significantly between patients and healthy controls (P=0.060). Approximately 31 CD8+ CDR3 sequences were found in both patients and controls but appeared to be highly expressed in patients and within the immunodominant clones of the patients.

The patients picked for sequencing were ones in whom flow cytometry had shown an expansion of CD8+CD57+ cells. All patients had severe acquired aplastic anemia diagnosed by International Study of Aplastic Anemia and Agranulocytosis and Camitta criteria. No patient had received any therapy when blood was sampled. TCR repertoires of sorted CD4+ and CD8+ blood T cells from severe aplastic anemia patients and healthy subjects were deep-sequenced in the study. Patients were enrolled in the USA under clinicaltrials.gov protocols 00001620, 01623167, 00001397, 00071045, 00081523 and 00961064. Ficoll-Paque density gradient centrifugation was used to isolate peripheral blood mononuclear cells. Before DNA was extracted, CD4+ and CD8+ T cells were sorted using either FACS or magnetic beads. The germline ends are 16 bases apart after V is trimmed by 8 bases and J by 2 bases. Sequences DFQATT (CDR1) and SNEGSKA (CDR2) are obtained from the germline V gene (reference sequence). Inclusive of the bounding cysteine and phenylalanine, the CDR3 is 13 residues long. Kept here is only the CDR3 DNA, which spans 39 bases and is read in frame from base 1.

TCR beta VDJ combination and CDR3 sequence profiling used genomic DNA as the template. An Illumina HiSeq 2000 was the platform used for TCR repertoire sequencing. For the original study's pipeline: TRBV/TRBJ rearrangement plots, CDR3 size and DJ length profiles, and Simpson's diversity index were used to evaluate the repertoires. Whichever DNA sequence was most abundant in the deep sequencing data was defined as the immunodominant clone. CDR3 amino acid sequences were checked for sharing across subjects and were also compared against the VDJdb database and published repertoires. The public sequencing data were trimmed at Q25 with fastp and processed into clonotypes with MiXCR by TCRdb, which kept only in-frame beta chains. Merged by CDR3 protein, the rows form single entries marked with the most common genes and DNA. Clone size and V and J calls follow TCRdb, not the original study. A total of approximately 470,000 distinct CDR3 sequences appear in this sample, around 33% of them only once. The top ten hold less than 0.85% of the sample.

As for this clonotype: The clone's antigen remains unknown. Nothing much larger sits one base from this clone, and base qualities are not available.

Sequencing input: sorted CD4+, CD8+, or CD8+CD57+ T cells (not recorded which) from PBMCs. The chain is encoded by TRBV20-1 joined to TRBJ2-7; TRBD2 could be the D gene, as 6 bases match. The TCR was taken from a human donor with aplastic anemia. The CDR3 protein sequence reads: CSFAPEGTYEQYF. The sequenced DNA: TGCAGTTTTGCCCCGGAGGGCACCTACGAGCAGTACTTC.